The clone carrying this T cell receptor beta chain was counted ten times or more. What it binds is not known. These data are taken from a study of T cells in Graves' hyperthyroidism and ophthalmopathy. Study-wide results and caveats: The model anticipated ophthalmopathy a median approximately 6.7 months pre-onset.

The authors deemed Graves' hyperthyroidism stable absent ophthalmopathy progression within 18 months. Not enrolled were patients with uncontrolled infection, other autoimmune disease, pregnancy or lactation. The investigators amplified TCR beta CDR3 regions from RNA transcripts. Carried out on the TCR CDR3, a first-round RT-PCR used the HTBI primer set. MiXCR, run by TCRdb on the multiplex PCR reads, gives a single entry per CDR3 protein. The sample shows 45,000 to 55,000 distinct CDR3 sequences, roughly 56% of them seen only once. CDR1 is SGHVS, CDR2 FQNEAQ, per germline. This CDR3 is built from 16 residues. The junction had 10 bases not matched to a gene; V was cut back by 4 bases and J by 4 bases.

The clonotype originates from a man between 18 and 29 years old with Graves' hyperthyroidism. The J gene is TRBJ2-7, the V gene TRBV7-8, with 10 bases identical to TRBD2. Input material: peripheral blood or thyroid tissue (not recorded which). The CDR3 region is CASSSAEREGGYEQYF. The CDR3 nucleotides are TGTGCCAGCAGCTCCGCTGAGCGGGAGGGCGGATACGAGCAGTACTTC.